The clone carrying this T cell receptor beta chain was seen a handful of times. Its antigen remains unknown. The record originates from a study of T-cell reconstitution after alpha-beta-depleted transplantation in children. Unique molecular identifiers were incorporated when the TCRbeta library was constructed. TCRdb fed the PCR reads into MiXCR, producing one record per CDR3 protein. The table lists around 960,000 distinct CDR3 sequences, about 30% of them singletons, with about 28% in the top ten. The V and J ends lost 5 bases and 5 bases respectively, with 19 bases between them. The germline CDR1 and CDR2 sequences are SGHAT and FQDESV (reference sequence). This CDR3 has 16 amino acids. Study-level results: At one year after transplant, newly produced T cells mostly accounted for T-cell counts and diversity.

The source of this sequence is a boy less than two years old who had a stem cell transplant for SCID, so the T cells may come from the graft donor. Material: PBMCs, mostly from graft donor cells, obtained 360 days after TCRalphabeta/CD19-depleted stem cell transplant. The rearrangement uses TRBV11-1 and TRBJ2-1, with D perhaps TRBD1 or TRBD2 (5 bases each). The DNA for the CDR3 is TGTGCCAGCAGCCACCCAGGGAGAAGTTTCCACAATGAGCAGTTCTTC. Translated: CASSHPGRSFHNEQFF.